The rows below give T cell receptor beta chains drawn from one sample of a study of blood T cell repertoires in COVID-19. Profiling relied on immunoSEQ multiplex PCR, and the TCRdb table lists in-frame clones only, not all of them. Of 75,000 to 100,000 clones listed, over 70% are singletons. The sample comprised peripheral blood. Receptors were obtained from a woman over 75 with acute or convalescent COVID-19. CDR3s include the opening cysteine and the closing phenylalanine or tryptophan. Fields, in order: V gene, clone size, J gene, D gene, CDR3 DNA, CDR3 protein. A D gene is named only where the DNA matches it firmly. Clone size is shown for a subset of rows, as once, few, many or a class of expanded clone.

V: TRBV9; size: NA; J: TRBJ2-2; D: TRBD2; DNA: TGTGCCAGCAGCGTAATCGGGGGGACCGGGGAGCTGTTTTTT; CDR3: CASSVIGGTGELFF
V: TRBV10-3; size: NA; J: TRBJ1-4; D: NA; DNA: TGTGCCATCAGCGAGTCGTTAACAACTAATGAAAAACTGTTTTTT; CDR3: CAISESLTTNEKLFF
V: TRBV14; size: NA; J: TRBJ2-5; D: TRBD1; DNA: TGTGCCAGCAGCCAACCGACAGGGAAGGCGAAGACCCAGTACTTC; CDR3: CASSQPTGKAKTQYF
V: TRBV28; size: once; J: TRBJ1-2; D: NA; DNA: TGTGCCAGCACCCTCGGGGGGTTAAAATATGGCTACACCTTC; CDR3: CASTLGGLKYGYTF
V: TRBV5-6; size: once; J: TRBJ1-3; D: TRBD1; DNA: TGTGCCAGCAGCTTGGCCGCGACAGGGGTATTTGGAAACACCATATATTTT; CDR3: CASSLAATGVFGNTIYF
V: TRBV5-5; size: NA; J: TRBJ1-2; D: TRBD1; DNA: TGTGCCAGCAGCTTGGGGGGACAGGGGGCCAACTATGGCTACACCTTC; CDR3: CASSLGGQGANYGYTF
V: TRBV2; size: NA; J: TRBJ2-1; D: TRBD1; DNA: TGTGCCAGCAGAACCGACAGGGGGGGAAACAATGAGCAGTTCTTC; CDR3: CASRTDRGGNNEQFF
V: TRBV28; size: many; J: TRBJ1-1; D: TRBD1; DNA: TGTGCCAGCAGTCTAACCCAGGGGGGGAACACTGAAGCTTTCTTT; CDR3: CASSLTQGGNTEAFF
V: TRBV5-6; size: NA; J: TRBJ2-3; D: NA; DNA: TGTGCCAGCAGCTTCGACAGTGGCACAGATACGCAGTATTTT; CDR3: CASSFDSGTDTQYF
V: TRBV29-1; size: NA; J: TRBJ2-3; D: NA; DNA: TGCAGCGTTCTAGGCGCCAACCTTAGGGATACGCAGTATTTT; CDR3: CSVLGANLRDTQYF
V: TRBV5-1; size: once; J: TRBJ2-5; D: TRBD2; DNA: TGCGCCAGCAGCACTGGGGCTAGCGGGGCGAACGCAGAGACCCAGTACTTC; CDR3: CASSTGASGANAETQYF
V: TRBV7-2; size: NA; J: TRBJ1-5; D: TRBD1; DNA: TGTGCCAGCAGCTTAACAGGGGGTTTAGGACAGCCCCAGCATTTT; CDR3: CASSLTGGLGQPQHF
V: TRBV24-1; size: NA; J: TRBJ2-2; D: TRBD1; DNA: TGTGCCACCAGTGATCCGGGACAGTCCACCGGGGAGCTGTTTTTT; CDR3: CATSDPGQSTGELFF
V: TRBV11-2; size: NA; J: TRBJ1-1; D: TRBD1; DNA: TGTGCCAGCAGCATGGGACAGTTGAACACTGAAGCTTTCTTT; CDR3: CASSMGQLNTEAFF
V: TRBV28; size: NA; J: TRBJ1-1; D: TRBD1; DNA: TGTGCCAGCAGTACGGACTGGGTTCGGGACAGGGGGCGAATAATATCCGGGAACACTGAAGCTTTCTTT; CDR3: CASSTDWVRDRGRIISGNTEAFF
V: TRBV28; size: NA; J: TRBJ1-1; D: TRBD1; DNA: TGTGCCAGCAGCCAGACAGGGGGCGGAAGGTCCTACGCTTTCTTT; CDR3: CASSQTGGGRSYAFF
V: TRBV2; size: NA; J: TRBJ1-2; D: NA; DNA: TGTGCCAGCAGTTCCGGGACATATTATGGCTACACCTTC; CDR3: CASSSGTYYGYTF
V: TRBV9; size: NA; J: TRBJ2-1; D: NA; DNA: TGTGCCAGCAGCGTTCTACCGGGGACCTACAATGAGCAGTTCTTC; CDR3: CASSVLPGTYNEQFF
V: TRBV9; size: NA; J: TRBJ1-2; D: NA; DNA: TGTGCCAGCAGCGTAGAGCCAGGGAACTATGGCTACACCTTC; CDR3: CASSVEPGNYGYTF
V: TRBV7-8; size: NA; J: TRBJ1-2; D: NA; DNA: TGTGCCAGCAGCCCAGCGGTACAATATGGCTACACCTTC; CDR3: CASSPAVQYGYTF
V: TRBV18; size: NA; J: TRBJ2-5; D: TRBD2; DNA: TGTGCCAGCTCACCGAGCGGGGGGTCGGAGACCCAGTACTTC; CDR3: CASSPSGGSETQYF
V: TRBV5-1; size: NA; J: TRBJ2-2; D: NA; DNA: TGCGCCAGCAGCTTGGTTGCGGACAGGGAGCTGTTTTTT; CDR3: CASSLVADRELFF
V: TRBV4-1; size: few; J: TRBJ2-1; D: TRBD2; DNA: TGCGCCAGCAGCCAGGGACTAGTCGGTGAGCAGTTCTTC; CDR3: CASSQGLVGEQFF